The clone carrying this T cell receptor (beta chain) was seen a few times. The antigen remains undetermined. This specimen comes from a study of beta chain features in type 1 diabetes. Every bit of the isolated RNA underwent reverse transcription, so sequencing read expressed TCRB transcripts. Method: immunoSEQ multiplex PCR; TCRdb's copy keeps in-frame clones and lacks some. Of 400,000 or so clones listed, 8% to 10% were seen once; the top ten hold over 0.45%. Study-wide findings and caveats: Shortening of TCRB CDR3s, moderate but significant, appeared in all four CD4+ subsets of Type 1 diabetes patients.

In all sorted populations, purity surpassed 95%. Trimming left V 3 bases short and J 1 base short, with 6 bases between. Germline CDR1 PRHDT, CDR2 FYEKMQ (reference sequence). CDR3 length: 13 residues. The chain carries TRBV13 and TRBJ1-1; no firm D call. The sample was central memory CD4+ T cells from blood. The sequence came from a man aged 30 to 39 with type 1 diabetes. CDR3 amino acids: CASSLEPNTEAFF. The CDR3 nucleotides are TGTGCCAGCAGCTTGGAGCCGAACACTGAAGCTTTCTTT. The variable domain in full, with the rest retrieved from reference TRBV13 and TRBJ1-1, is AAGVIQSPRHLIKEKRETATLKCYPIPRHDTVYWYQQGPGQDPQFLISFYEKMQSDKGSIPDRFSAQQFSDYHSELNMSSLELGDSALYFCASSLEPNTEAFFGQGTRLTVV.